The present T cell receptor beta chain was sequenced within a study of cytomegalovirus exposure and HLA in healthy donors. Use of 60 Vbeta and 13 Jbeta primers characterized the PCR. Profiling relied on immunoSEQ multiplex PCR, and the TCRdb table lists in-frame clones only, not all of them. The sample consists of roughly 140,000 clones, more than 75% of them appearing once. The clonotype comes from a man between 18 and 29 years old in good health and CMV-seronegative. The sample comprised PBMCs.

CDR3 amino acids: CASSFSGQGRYGYTF. CDR3 DNA sequence: TGCGCCAGCAGCTTCTCCGGACAGGGACGCTATGGCTACACCTTC. The chain links TRBV5-1 to TRBJ1-2, with 8 bases that match TRBD1. The CDR3 spans 15 residues. CDR1 is SGHRS, CDR2 YFSETQ, per germline. J was trimmed by 4 bases and V by 2 bases; bases with no gene match: 7.